This record looks at one T cell receptor (beta chain) sequence and its context. There is no known antigen for this receptor. Per-base qualities were not stored, and no clone one base away is much larger. The library was built by means of the immunoSEQ multiplex PCR assay. Turning to the authors' computational methods: During preprocessing, nonproductive sequences were removed, as were CDR3s that did not start with C, did not end with F or W, or were shorter than 7 amino acids. Antigen-specific clonotypes were called with the MANAFEST web app, based on expansion relative to reference and other culture wells. To be counted as positive, a clone had to show significant expansion compared with the reference culture, at an FDR below 0.05, in 2 of 3 replicate wells. A further requirement for positive clones was significant expansion compared with all other tandem wells, along with an odds ratio above 5. CDR3 homology was quantified as pairwise Levenshtein distance, calculated with the stringdist R package after three terminal residues were trimmed from each end. The clones in this table, taken by TCRdb from immuneACCESS, are in-frame only. Not every clone is retained; where verified, under half of the shortfall comes from an unresolved V gene, and the cause of the rest is unknown. V and J calls and clone size are as listed in that table; D and trimming were resolved from the DNA. The sample profile shows fewer than 20,000 clones; under 85% of them were found once. Clones ranked in the top ten supply approximately 31% of the sample.

The data stem from a study of CD4 T cells in relation to SARS-CoV-2 and coronaviruses (dated by TCRdb to about 2021). For the study in its entirety: In the ViraFEST assay, PBMCs were grown with antigen for 9 to 10 days, and TCR beta CDR3s were then sequenced to identify antigen-specific clonal expansions. An HIV-1 Nef peptide pool or a culture without peptide was used as the negative reference condition. Patient-derived lymphoblastoid cell lines were used to map the HLA restriction of shared crossreactive spike epitopes. At the level of individual TCR clonotypes, the study evaluated whether memory CD4+ T cells crossreact between the spike proteins of SARS-CoV-2 and those of common cold coronaviruses. Samples from a few pre-COVID donors and the naive versus memory experiments were sequenced with the Adaptive Biotechnologies TCR-sequencing kit; other data were Illumina-based. For other donors in the study, expansion assays were sequenced with a different, Illumina-based TCR-beta assay.

CD4+ T cells from unexposed donors were collected before the COVID-19 pandemic (2011-2018). After about 9 days of culture, CD4+ T cells were isolated with the EasySep CD4+ T cell isolation kit. As cell numbers permitted, CD4+ T cells from unexposed donors were tested for reactivity to SARS-CoV-2 S and N and to four common cold coronavirus spike pools. Each well held two million PBMCs cultured in IMDM containing approximately 4.7% human AB serum and roughly 10 IU/ml IL-2. Half of the culture medium was replaced with fresh IL-2-containing medium on days 3 and 7. Each peptide culture condition was generally run in triplicate replicate wells. Leukapheresis product for the unexposed donors was bought commercially. PBMCs were isolated from leukapheresis product or whole blood by Ficoll-Paque PLUS gradient centrifugation. PBMCs were either cryopreserved at -140°C or used fresh in the expansion assay. The QIAamp Micro DNA Kit was used to extract genomic DNA from the CD4+ T cells.

V gives up 3 bases and J gives up 0 bases, and the segment between their germline ends measures 24 bases. The CDR3 runs 19 amino acids, cysteine and phenylalanine included. The retained sequence is limited to the CDR3, 57 bases, with the frame set at the first base. Per the germline V gene, SGHRS is the CDR1 and YFSETQ is the CDR2. Paper-wide results and their limitations: Small numbers of patients and of tested TCRs limited the study. Significantly weaker SARS-CoV-2-driven expansion was shown by crossreactive clones than by monoreactive clones, consistent with antigenic imprinting. No donor contributed both pre-pandemic and post-infection samples, which limited tracing the source of pre-existing responses. In roughly two thirds of donors, memory CD4+ clonotypes turned up that crossrecognized SARS-CoV-2 and at least one common cold coronavirus spike. Since the crossreactivity analysis centred on spike protein, crossreactivity against other viral proteins was not assessed.

Input material: CD4+ T cells from PBMCs, cultured in vitro. This TCR was sampled from a human donor in good health. The sequence joins TRBV5-1 to TRBJ1-1; 6 matching bases give a weak D call of TRBD1. Here is the DNA: TGCGCCAGCAGCTGGAAGGCTTCGGGACACCAATCGATGAACACTGAAGCTTTCTTT. This encodes CASSWKASGHQSMNTEAFF.